Below are 10 T cell receptor beta chains sequenced from a single sample in a study of cytomegalovirus exposure and HLA in healthy donors. The assay was immunoSEQ multiplex PCR, and TCRdb's table has in-frame clones only and misses some. The table lists 90,000 to 150,000 clones, approximately 88% of them singletons. The sequenced sample consisted of PBMCs. Every receptor here comes from a woman between 18 and 29 years old in good health and CMV-seropositive.

The chain combines TRBV2 with TRBJ2-1, with 7 bases aligning to TRBD1. The CDR3 is 14 amino acids. Germline V CDR1 and CDR2: SNHLY, FYNNEI. The J segment lost 6 bases and the V segment lost 3 bases, leaving 5 bases of the junction unmatched. DNA for the CDR3: TGTGCCAGCAGTGATATGGACAGGTCCAATGAGCAGTTCTTC. It translates to CASSDMDRSNEQFF.

The genes are TRBV19 and TRBJ2-7; 7 bases are a match to TRBD2. Trimming at V came to 3 bases and at J to 1 base, leaving 6 bases not matched to a gene. Germline V CDR1 and CDR2: LNHDA, SQIVND (reference sequence). This CDR3 has 15 amino acids. The CDR3 bases are TGTGCCAGTAGTATTGGTAGCGGGTATTCCTACGAGCAGTACTTC. Residues: CASSIGSGYSYEQYF. Full variable domain (remainder filled in from reference TRBV19 and TRBJ2-7): DGGITQSPKYLFRKEGQNVTLSCEQNLNHDAMYWYRQDPGQGLRLIYYSQIVNDFQKGDIAEGYSVSREKKESFPLTVTSAQKNPTAFYLCASSIGSGYSYEQYFGPGTRLTVT.

J is TRBJ2-2 and V is TRBV7-9, with TRBD1 identical over 9 bases. Germline V gene sequence: CDR1 SEHNR, CDR2 FQNEAQ (reference sequence). V lost 0 bases and J lost 3; bases outside the gene matches: 2. The CDR3 sequence is 16 residues long. CDR3 sequence reads: CASSLAGTGYTGELFF. CDR3 bases: TGTGCCAGCAGCTTAGCCGGGACAGGGTACACCGGGGAGCTGTTTTTT.

The chain combines TRBV5-1 with TRBJ2-7; 8 positions agree with TRBD1. Germline trimming cut 4 bases from V and 6 bases from J; bases unmatched to any gene: 15. This CDR3 has 16 residues. Germline values: CDR1 SGHRS, CDR2 YFSETQ. CDR3 nucleotides: TGCGCCAGCAGCCGTAATGACAGGGGACAACGGCCCGAGCAGTACTTC. Protein product: CASSRNDRGQRPEQYF.

The V call is TRBV4-1, the J call TRBJ2-1; a weak D match, TRBD1 (6 bases). This CDR3 is built from 13 residues. Germline V gene sequence: CDR1 MGHRA, CDR2 YSYEKL. Trimming took off 3 bases at V and 10 bases at J, with 13 bases between the two ends. Here the CDR3 reads CASSHRTRGEQFF. The CDR3 DNA sequence: TGCGCCAGCAGCCACCGAACTAGGGGGGAGCAGTTCTTC.

The chain combines TRBV6-5 with TRBJ2-1; 11 bases fit TRBD2. J was trimmed by 8 bases and V by 3 bases; bases with no gene match: 3. Per the germline V gene, CDR1 is MNHEY and CDR2 is SVGAGI. This CDR3 is 14 amino acids long. The CDR3 nucleotides read TGTGCCAGCAGTTATACTAGCGGGAGCCATGAGCAGTTCTTC. As protein: CASSYTSGSHEQFF.

V usage is TRBV5-1 and J usage is TRBJ2-3, with D maybe TRBD2 (7 bases). The V gene's germline CDR1 is SGHRS and CDR2 YFSETQ. The CDR3 contains 15 residues. Trimming shortened V by 4 bases and J by 3 bases, and 15 bases separated the two germline ends. The CDR3 coding sequence is TGCGCCAGCAGCCCTCCTGGGGGGGCAACAGATACGCAGTATTTT. It yields the protein CASSPPGGATDTQYF.

This rearrangement joins TRBV28 to TRBJ1-5; 7 bases align to TRBD1. This CDR3 has 15 residues. The J segment lost 0 bases and the V segment lost 6 bases, leaving 5 bases of the junction unmatched. Per germline, CDR1 MDHEN and CDR2 SYDVKM. CDR3 sequence: CASRGDSSSNQPQHF. The CDR3 DNA sequence: TGTGCCAGCAGGGGGGACAGCAGTAGCAATCAGCCCCAGCATTTT.

This rearrangement joins TRBV29-1 to TRBJ2-5, with a possible D match to TRBD2 (5 bases). Trimming removed 6 bases at V and 5 bases at J, with 16 bases between. The CDR3 contains 13 residues. CDR1 and CDR2 (germline): SQVTM, ANQGSEA. The CDR3 DNA reads as TGCAGCGTCCGAGGGTATCGGTTGGAGACCCAGTACTTC. Translation: CSVRGYRLETQYF.

This clone has a handful of counts. Other nucleotide sequences from this sample produce the same CDR3. V is TRBV27 and J is TRBJ1-6; a weak D match, TRBD1 (5 bases). The CDR3 is made up of 13 amino acids. The germline gives CDR1 MNHEY, CDR2 SMNVEV (reference sequence). With 3 bases removed from V and 7 bases from J, the gap between germline ends came to 7 bases. The DNA for the CDR3 is TGTGCCAGCAGTTTGCCAGGGAATTCACCCCTCCACTTT. This codes for CASSLPGNSPLHF.